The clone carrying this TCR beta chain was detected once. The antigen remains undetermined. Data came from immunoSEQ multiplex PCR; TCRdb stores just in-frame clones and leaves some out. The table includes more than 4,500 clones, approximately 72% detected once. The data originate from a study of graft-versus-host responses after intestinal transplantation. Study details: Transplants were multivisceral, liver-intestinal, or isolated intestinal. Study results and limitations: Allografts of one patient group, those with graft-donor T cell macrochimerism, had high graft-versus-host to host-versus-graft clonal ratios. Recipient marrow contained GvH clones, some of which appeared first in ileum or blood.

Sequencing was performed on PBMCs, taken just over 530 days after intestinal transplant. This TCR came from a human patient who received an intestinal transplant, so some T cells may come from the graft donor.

The CDR3 region is CASSESGGGAYEQYF. The CDR3 region has the DNA TGTGCCAGCAGTGAAAGCGGGGGTGGGGCCTACGAGCAGTACTTC. This sequence joins TRBV6-1 and TRBJ2-7, with 8 positions matching TRBD2. From germline, CDR1 is MNHNS and CDR2 SASEGT. The junction had 5 bases not matched to a gene; V was cut back by 2 bases and J by 2 bases. This CDR3 has 15 residues.